The 21 T cell receptor beta chains below were found in one sample sequenced in a study of cytomegalovirus exposure and HLA in healthy donors. The protocol was immunoSEQ multiplex PCR, while the TCRdb copy is restricted to in-frame clones and leaves out a portion. The table lists some 250,000 clones, roughly 88% of them singletons. Sequences were obtained from PBMCs. Receptors originate from a woman aged 25 to 39 in good health and CMV-seronegative.

The chain links TRBV27 to TRBJ2-3; TRBD1 is a possible D gene (6 bases). This CDR3 region has 11 residues. Germline CDR1 reads MNHEY; CDR2 reads SMNVEV (reference sequence). V lost 11 bases and J 6 bases, leaving 12 bases between the germline ends. CDR3 amino acids: CAVGGWDTQYF. CDR3 nucleotides: TGTGCCGTAGGGGGTTGGGATACGCAGTATTTT.

CDR3 in amino acids: CASSLWTGGTDTQYF. In DNA form, the CDR3 reads TGTGCCAGCAGCTTATGGACAGGGGGGACAGATACGCAGTATTTT. This rearrangement joins TRBV7-9 to TRBJ2-3, with 10 bases identical to TRBD1. Germline V CDR1 and CDR2: SEHNR, FQNEAQ (reference sequence). V lost 2 bases, J lost 3 bases, and 2 bases stayed unmatched. The CDR3 runs 15 residues.

This clone was counted once. The chain combines TRBV29-1 with TRBJ2-7, with TRBD2 matching over 9 bases. The CDR3 covers 14 residues. J was trimmed by 1 base and V by 7 bases; bases with no gene match: 8. Germline CDR1 and CDR2: SQVTM and ANQGSEA. The DNA for the CDR3 is TGCAGCGCTAAAAGGGCGGGAGGGTCCTACGAGCAGTACTTC. Its translation is CSAKRAGGSYEQYF.

The V gene is TRBV7-6, the J gene TRBJ2-3, with no clear D. Trimming left V 5 bases short and J 0 bases short, with 9 bases between. The germline CDR1 and CDR2 sequences are SGHVS and FNYEAQ. The CDR3 sequence is 14 residues long. CDR3 residues: CASSPIPSTDTQYF. The CDR3 DNA is TGTGCCAGCAGCCCCATCCCTAGCACAGATACGCAGTATTTT.

The chain has TRBV14 and TRBJ2-7, with a possible D match to TRBD1 (6 bases). CDR3 length: 17 residues. Trimming left V 2 bases short and J 3 bases short, with 20 bases between. Germline V gene sequence: CDR1 SGHDN, CDR2 FVKESK. The CDR3: CASSQFTGGVDVYEQYF. The DNA of the CDR3 is TGTGCCAGCAGCCAATTTACTGGGGGCGTCGATGTCTACGAGCAGTACTTC.

The V gene is TRBV27, the J gene TRBJ2-7, with 9 bases aligning to TRBD1. CDR1 MNHEY and CDR2 SMNVEV come from the germline V gene (reference sequence). Unmatched junction bases numbered 9, after V lost 4 bases and J lost 5 bases. CDR3 length: 15 residues. CDR3 amino acids: CASSSPGQGSNEQYF. The CDR3 bases are TGTGCCAGCAGTTCGCCGGGACAGGGCTCTAACGAGCAGTACTTC.

This clone was recorded only once. V is TRBV29-1 and J is TRBJ2-7; D possibly matches TRBD1 or TRBD2 (5 bases each). The CDR3 has 12 amino acids. V dropped 6 bases and J dropped 3 bases, with 12 bases sitting between them. The V gene's germline CDR1 is SQVTM and CDR2 ANQGSEA. The CDR3 DNA is TGCAGCGTGGGGGTTGGGATCTACGAGCAGTACTTC. Translation: CSVGVGIYEQYF.

V is TRBV2 and J is TRBJ2-1; possible D gene TRBD2, 6 bases. This CDR3 contains 15 residues. CDR1 and CDR2 (germline): SNHLY, FYNNEI. V lost 7 bases and J lost 2, with 15 bases in between. The CDR3 DNA reads as TGTGCCAGCATCTTCGGGCGGGGTACCTACAATGAGCAGTTCTTC. It codes for CASIFGRGTYNEQFF.

This clone has just a few counts. The chain carries TRBV11-3 and TRBJ2-1, with TRBD1 matching 8 bases. The V gene's germline CDR1 is SGHNT and CDR2 YENEEA. The junction had 5 bases not matched to a gene; V was cut back by 8 bases and J by 5 bases. CDR3 size: 13 residues. CDR3 in amino acids: CASGTGYNNEQFF. In DNA form, the CDR3 reads TGTGCCAGCGGGACAGGATACAACAATGAGCAGTTCTTC.

The chain employs TRBV5-1 and TRBJ2-7; weak D call: TRBD2 (6 bases). V lost 2 bases and J 0 bases, leaving 12 bases between the germline ends. CDR3 size: 15 residues. The germline CDR1 and CDR2 sequences are SGHRS and YFSETQ. Here the CDR3 reads CASSLRRDFSYEQYF. CDR3 coding DNA: TGCGCCAGCAGCTTACGCCGGGACTTCTCCTACGAGCAGTACTTC.

This rearrangement joins TRBV7-2 to TRBJ2-7, with 8 bases identical to TRBD2. The CDR3 length is 14 residues. Germline V lookup: CDR1 SGHTA, CDR2 FQGNSA. V dropped 2 bases and J dropped 4; count of bases not matched to a gene: 4. The chain's CDR3 is CASSLNTGGYEQYF. CDR3 nucleotides: TGTGCCAGCAGCTTAAATACGGGAGGGTACGAGCAGTACTTC.

V is TRBV6-5 and J is TRBJ2-4, with D maybe TRBD2 (6 bases). The CDR3 runs 16 residues. The germline V gene has CDR1 MNHEY and CDR2 SVGAGI. V was trimmed by 4 bases and J by 5 bases, leaving 18 bases between them. Here the CDR3 DNA reads TGTGCCAGCAGTTCTATCCAATTAGCGGAACAAAACATTCAGTACTTC. Translating gives CASSSIQLAEQNIQYF.

The chain recombines TRBV6-4 with TRBJ1-1; 11 positions match TRBD1. CDR1 and CDR2 from the germline V gene are MRHNA and SNTAGT. This CDR3 contains 14 residues. The V and J ends lost 6 bases and 4 bases, in that order; junction bases with no gene match: 4. The CDR3 region is CASRDRGLSTEAFF. CDR3 bases: TGTGCCAGCAGGGACAGGGGGCTTAGCACTGAAGCTTTCTTT.

This rearrangement joins TRBV6-5 to TRBJ1-2, with D possibly matching TRBD1 (6 bases). In germline, CDR1 is MNHEY, CDR2 SVGAGI. The CDR3 spans 16 residues. Trimming removed 3 bases from V and 2 bases from J, with 16 bases in between. The CDR3 loop reads CASSYRTVGPNYGYTF. CDR3 nucleotide sequence: TGTGCCAGCAGTTATAGGACAGTGGGACCGAACTATGGCTACACCTTC.

This chain uses TRBV19 with TRBJ2-7; D remains unclear. CDR1 is LNHDA and CDR2 is SQIVND in the germline V gene (reference sequence). The CDR3 runs 14 residues. Between the trimmed V and J ends, which lost 1 base and 3 bases, there was a span of 10 bases. The CDR3 loop is CASSIAEEGYEQYF. The CDR3 DNA reads TGTGCCAGTAGTATAGCTGAGGAAGGCTACGAGCAGTACTTC.

The chain has TRBV7-3 and TRBJ2-2, with 9 bases identical to TRBD2. Germline loops: CDR1 SGHTA, CDR2 FQGTGA. The trim removed 2 bases at V and 4 bases at J, leaving 2 bases unmatched. The CDR3 contains 15 residues. The CDR3 DNA sequence: TGTGCCAGCAGCTTACTAGCGGGAACCACCGGGGAGCTGTTTTTT. This sequence encodes CASSLLAGTTGELFF.

This sequence joins TRBV7-3 and TRBJ2-3; 8 bases line up with TRBD2. The V gene's germline CDR1 is SGHTA and CDR2 FQGTGA. V was clipped by 2 bases and J by 5 bases; unmatched bases: 12. The length of the CDR3 is 17 residues. CDR3 sequence (DNA): TGTGCCAGCAGCTTAGCGGGAAGCGGGAGCTATGAAGATACGCAGTATTTT. It yields the protein CASSLAGSGSYEDTQYF.

V gene TRBV7-9 combines with J gene TRBJ2-7; D assignment may be TRBD1 or TRBD2 (6 bases each). Trimming removed 1 base from V and 4 bases from J, with 14 bases in between. CDR1 and CDR2 from the germline V gene are SEHNR and FQNEAQ (reference sequence). CDR3 size: 15 residues. This chain's CDR3 is CASSLDSGGGYEQYF. The DNA of the CDR3 is TGTGCCAGCAGCTTAGATTCCGGGGGCGGGTACGAGCAGTACTTC.

The chain recombines TRBV29-1 with TRBJ2-7; D ambiguous. Germline V gene lookup returns CDR1 SQVTM and CDR2 ANQGSEA. Deletions cut 6 bases from V and 4 bases from J, with 10 bases between. The length of the CDR3 is 11 residues. DNA of the CDR3: TGCAGCGTCGGGTATAAGTACGAGCAGTACTTC. Encoded protein: CSVGYKYEQYF.

This chain connects TRBV7-8 to TRBJ1-5; tentatively, D is TRBD1 (5 bases). The germline gives CDR1 SGHVS, CDR2 FQNEAQ. V was clipped by 7 bases and J by 6 bases, with 19 bases between them. This CDR3 region has 15 residues. CDR3 in DNA: TGTGCCAGCACCCAAAGTGGGGGGGTGGGTCAGCCCCAGCATTTT. Residues: CASTQSGGVGQPQHF.

This clone has only a few counts. The chain combines TRBV7-2 with TRBJ2-3; 10 bases map to TRBD1. This CDR3 has 15 residues. The germline V gene has CDR1 SGHTA and CDR2 FQGNSA. The V gene end was trimmed by 3 bases and the J gene end by 3 bases; junction bases not matched to a gene: 3. In DNA form, the CDR3 reads TGTGCCAGCAGCTTGCGGACAGGGGGGACAGATACGCAGTATTTT. Translating it yields CASSLRTGGTDTQYF.